The 22 T cell receptor beta chains below all came from one sample that was sequenced in a study of blood T cells in healthy people across ages (dated by TCRdb to the mid-2010s). Libraries were made using 5' RACE. Sequencing was performed on an Illumina HiSeq 2500. A second about 7 to 11 cycle PCR used a sample-barcoded 5' primer and a J-beta primer mix. In-frame beta chains were kept once TCRdb had trimmed the public reads at Q25 with fastp and called clones with MiXCR. A single entry per CDR3 protein holds the most common genes and DNA from its merged rows. Within this sample are fewer than 2,000,000 distinct CDR3 sequences, with about 31% of them counted one time only. The ten top clones hold 11% of the sample. The specimen sequenced was blood. These receptor sequences come from a woman aged 30 to 39 in good health.

This chain links TRBV2 with TRBJ2-3, with D possibly TRBD2 on 5 matching bases. Trimming pared 0 bases from V and 5 bases from J, leaving 18 bases between. CDR1 is SNHLY and CDR2 is FYNNEI in the germline V gene. This CDR3 spans 17 amino acids. CDR3 in DNA: TGTGCCAGCAGTGAAGCGCTAGCAGGCGGCTCGGGAGATACGCAGTATTTT. Amino acid sequence: CASSEALAGGSGDTQYF.

In this sample, this clonotype turned up many times. The chain employs TRBV12-3 or TRBV12-4 and TRBJ2-5; no clear D gene. V dropped 8 bases and J dropped 5 bases, with 15 bases sitting between them. The CDR3 covers 13 residues. The CDR3 is CASSSQLRETQYF. The CDR3 DNA is TGTGCCAGCTCATCGCAATTACGGGAGACCCAGTACTTC.

This clonotype was observed a handful of times. The chain is built from TRBV20-1 and TRBJ2-3; D unresolved. CDR1 and CDR2 from the germline V gene are DFQATT and SNEGSKA (reference sequence). Deletions cut 0 bases from V and 3 bases from J, with 7 bases between. This CDR3 region has 13 residues. The CDR3 nucleotides are TGCAGTGCTAGAGACCAGCCAACAGATACGCAGTATTTT. It is translated as CSARDQPTDTQYF.

J is TRBJ2-7 and V is TRBV2, with 11 bases matching TRBD2. The end of the DNA aligns better with TRBJ2-5, so the J call may be wrong. The CDR3 totals 15 residues. The germline V gene encodes CDR1 SNHLY and CDR2 FYNNEI. CDR3 nucleotide sequence: TGTGCCAGCAGACCCACGACTAGCGGGGAAGAGACCCAGTACTTC. It translates to CASRPTTSGEETQYF.

The chain couples TRBV3-1 to TRBJ2-5, with TRBD2 as a possible D gene (6 bases). V dropped 3 bases and J dropped 6 bases, with 17 bases sitting between them. Germline CDR1 LGHDT, CDR2 YNNKEL (reference sequence). The CDR3 length is 15 residues. CDR3 DNA: TGTGCCAGCAGCCACGAGGAGGCGGGGCCGCAGACCCAGTACTTC. Translation gives CASSHEEAGPQTQYF.

The chain employs TRBV7-2 and TRBJ2-7, with D maybe TRBD2 (6 bases). The CDR3 is 16 residues long. Germline values: CDR1 SGHTA, CDR2 FQGNSA. V lost 5 bases and J 0 bases, leaving 17 bases between the germline ends. CDR3 DNA: TGTGCCAGCAGCACTGCTTCCGGGAGTGTCTCCTACGAGCAGTACTTC. Its translation is CASSTASGSVSYEQYF. Based on the CDR3 plus reference TRBV7-2 and TRBJ2-7, the full variable domain is GAGVSQSPSNKVTEKGKDVELRCDPISGHTALYWYRQSLGQGLEFLIYFQGNSAPDKSGLPSDRFSAERTGGSVSTLTIQRTQQEDSAVYLCASSTASGSVSYEQYFGPGTRLTVT.

J is TRBJ2-2 and V is TRBV5-1; a weak D match, TRBD1 (6 bases). The CDR3 length is 16 residues. With 0 bases removed from V and 0 bases from J, the gap between germline ends came to 9 bases. Per the germline V gene, CDR1 is SGHRS and CDR2 is YFSETQ. CDR3 protein: CASSLGQATNTGELFF. DNA of the CDR3: TGCGCCAGCAGCTTGGGACAGGCAACGAACACCGGGGAGCTGTTTTTT. Complete variable domain (other parts from reference TRBV5-1 and TRBJ2-2): KAGVTQTPRYLIKTRGQQVTLSCSPISGHRSVSWYQQTPGQGLQFLFEYFSETQRNKGNFPGRFSGRQFSNSRSEMNVSTLELGDSALYLCASSLGQATNTGELFFGEGSRLTVL.

This clonotype was picked up a small number of times. The chain carries TRBV7-2 and TRBJ2-5; the D call may be TRBD1 or TRBD2 (5 bases each). Per the germline V gene, CDR1 is SGHTA and CDR2 is FQGNSA. The CDR3 totals 14 residues. Trimming pared 1 base from V and 5 bases from J, leaving 11 bases between. The CDR3 region has the DNA TGTGCCAGCAGCTTAGTGGGGGTGGTGGAGACCCAGTACTTC. Amino acid sequence: CASSLVGVVETQYF.

This clonotype was observed many times. The chain combines TRBV4-2 with TRBJ2-5; D possibly corresponds to TRBD2 (5 bases). V was shortened by 4 bases and J by 1 base, with 13 bases between the two germline ends. The germline gives CDR1 LGHNA, CDR2 YNFKEQ. This CDR3 comprises 15 residues. The CDR3 nucleotides are TGTGCCAGCAGCCCCCTTGACGGAGGCCAAGAGACCCAGTACTTC. Translation: CASSPLDGGQETQYF.

Points on this clonotype: The junction does not match germline at one end; this may be a read error. The chain uses TRBV28 and TRBJ2-7; 7 bases map to TRBD1. The CDR3 runs to 14 residues. The V gene's germline CDR1 is MDHEN and CDR2 SYDVKM. This chain's CDR3 is CASSIGGASYKQYF. The CDR3 nucleotides read TGTGCCAGCAGCATAGGGGGCGCGTCCTACAAGCAGTACTTC. The variable domain in full, completed from reference TRBV28 and TRBJ2-7, reads DVKVTQSSRYLVKRTGEKVFLECVQDMDHENMFWYRQDPGLGLRLIYFSYDVKMKEKGDIPEGYSVSREKKERFSLILESASTNQTSMYLCASSIGGASYKQYFGPGTRLTVT.

This clonotype was detected once. It may be a read error: a sequence one base away is much more abundant. The V and J genes are TRBV9 and TRBJ2-5, with D maybe TRBD1 (7 bases). CDR3 length: 13 amino acids. The germline CDR1 and CDR2 sequences are SGDLS and YYNGEE. The CDR3 reads CVSSVGGGGEQYF. DNA for the CDR3: TGTGTCAGCAGCGTAGGAGGGGGCGGAGAGCAGTACTTC.

The chain combines TRBV28 with TRBJ2-3; TRBD1 is a possible D gene (5 bases). The germline CDR1 and CDR2 sequences are MDHEN and SYDVKM. V was clipped by 3 bases and J by 1 base, with 17 bases between them. This CDR3 spans 17 amino acids. The CDR3 reads CASSFSPTLGRTDTQYF. The CDR3 bases are TGTGCCAGCAGTTTCTCCCCGACCTTGGGGCGCACAGATACGCAGTATTTT. Looking up the rest from reference TRBV28 and TRBJ2-3 gives the full variable domain: DVKVTQSSRYLVKRTGEKVFLECVQDMDHENMFWYRQDPGLGLRLIYFSYDVKMKEKGDIPEGYSVSREKKERFSLILESASTNQTSMYLCASSFSPTLGRTDTQYFGPGTRLTVL.

The genes are TRBV12-3 or TRBV12-4 and TRBJ1-2, with D unclear. Trimming removed 3 bases from V and 2 bases from J, with 7 bases in between. CDR3 size: 13 residues. The CDR3 DNA follows: TGTGCCAGCAGTTTCTCCCAAAACTATGGCTACACCTTC. The encoded protein is CASSFSQNYGYTF.

This clonotype was counted a few times. The chain recombines TRBV3-1 with TRBJ2-3; TRBD1 agrees at 8 bases. J was trimmed by 13 bases and V by 3 bases; bases with no gene match: 6. CDR1 and CDR2 from the germline V gene are LGHDT and YNNKEL (reference sequence). The CDR3 sequence is 12 residues long. The CDR3 region has the DNA TGTGCCAGCAGCCACTGGGACAGGAAGGAGTATTTT. This sequence encodes CASSHWDRKEYF.

The chain uses TRBV9 and TRBJ2-3; D possibly corresponds to TRBD2 (5 bases). From germline, CDR1 is SGDLS and CDR2 YYNGEE. This CDR3 is built from 14 residues. Trimming stripped 3 bases from V and 1 base from J, with 9 bases between. CDR3 coding DNA: TGTGCCAGCAGCGCGGACTGGGGCACAGATACGCAGTATTTT. This gives the protein CASSADWGTDTQYF.

This clonotype was seen a handful of times. V gene TRBV29-1 combines with J gene TRBJ2-1, with 7 bases identical to TRBD2. The CDR3 sequence is 14 residues long. In germline, CDR1 is SQVTM, CDR2 ANQGSEA. The V gene end was trimmed by 2 bases and the J gene end by 3 bases; junction bases not matched to a gene: 4. The CDR3 region has the DNA TGCAGCGTTGAAACTAGCGAAGGCTACAATGAGCAGTTCTTC. Translating it yields CSVETSEGYNEQFF.

The V call is TRBV6-5, the J call TRBJ2-5; D not resolved. The CDR3 extends over 16 amino acids. Germline CDR1 MNHEY, CDR2 SVGAGI. V was clipped by 5 bases and J by 0 bases, with 16 bases between them. The CDR3 loop is CASSPLPLEYQETQYF. For the CDR3, the DNA is TGTGCCAGCAGTCCCCTGCCCCTTGAGTACCAAGAGACCCAGTACTTC.

The chain links TRBV6-1 to TRBJ2-1, with 11 bases matching TRBD2. The V gene's germline CDR1 is MNHNS and CDR2 SASEGT. CDR3 length: 17 amino acids. V shed 2 bases, J shed 4 bases, and the junction held 7 bases outside the gene matches. The CDR3 DNA sequence: TGTGCCAGCAGTGAATTGGCTAGCGGGGGGTTATACAATGAGCAGTTCTTC. Protein product: CASSELASGGLYNEQFF.

V gene TRBV7-2 combines with J gene TRBJ2-1; possibly TRBD1 or TRBD2 for D (5 bases each). This CDR3 region has 13 residues. The germline V and J ends were trimmed by 5 bases and 11 bases, with 16 bases remaining between them. Germline loops: CDR1 SGHTA, CDR2 FQGNSA. This CDR3 is CASSVGPRDKQFF. The CDR3 nucleotides read TGTGCCAGCAGCGTGGGACCCAGGGATAAGCAGTTCTTC.

Comment on this clonotype: A much larger clone sits a single nucleotide away, making a read error possible. Here the CDR3 omits its conserved ending phenylalanine or tryptophan, so a read error is the likely source. V usage is TRBV12-3 or TRBV12-4 and J usage is TRBJ2-3; D is ambiguous. The CDR3 is made up of 14 amino acids. V gave up 5 bases and J gave up 2 bases, with 11 bases separating them. The CDR3 sequence: CASSPTVTTDTQYS. Here the CDR3 DNA reads TGTGCCAGCAGTCCCACAGTTACCACAGATACGCAGTATTCT.

This chain links TRBV5-1 with TRBJ2-7, with D tentatively TRBD2 (6 bases). V was clipped by 6 bases and J by 5 bases, with 18 bases between them. Germline V CDR1 and CDR2: SGHRS, YFSETQ. CDR3 length: 14 residues. The CDR3 DNA reads TGCGCCAGCAAGGATCTCGGGAGTAGCGACGAGCAGTACTTC. Protein: CASKDLGSSDEQYF. The variable domain in full, completed from reference TRBV5-1 and TRBJ2-7, reads KAGVTQTPRYLIKTRGQQVTLSCSPISGHRSVSWYQQTPGQGLQFLFEYFSETQRNKGNFPGRFSGRQFSNSRSEMNVSTLELGDSALYLCASKDLGSSDEQYFGPGTRLTVT.

Only a few counts were recorded for this clonotype. The chain carries TRBV13 and TRBJ1-1; D remains ambiguous. Looked up from germline, CDR1 is PRHDT and CDR2 is FYEKMQ (reference sequence). The V end lost 0 bases, the J end lost 3 bases, and 20 bases lay between the germline ends. The CDR3 is 18 residues long. The CDR3 loop is CASSLGQRRSPRDTEAFF. The CDR3 DNA follows: TGTGCCAGCAGCTTAGGCCAGCGGCGCAGCCCTAGGGACACTGAAGCTTTCTTT.